This T cell receptor beta chain was found in a study of vaccination effects on CD4 cells after COVID-19. The CDR3 spans 16 residues. Germline V gene lookup returns CDR1 MGHRA and CDR2 YSYEKL. Trimming pared 6 bases from V and 7 bases from J, leaving 21 bases between. Viral peptide pools were used in the ViraFEST assay to expand antigen-specific CD4+ T cells, and sequencing came afterward. CD4+ T cells were isolated after about eleven days of culture. Participants were vaccinated with two doses of either the BNT162b2 or mRNA-1273 vaccine. Sequencing was performed with immunoSEQ multiplex PCR; in TCRdb, only in-frame clones are kept and a portion is missing. The data show approximately 30,000 clones, 80% to 90% seen once. As regards this clone: No antigen is known for it.

This clonotype originated in a human donor who received a COVID-19 vaccine. Some clones in this sample may be carry-over from other donors' samples. The sample consisted of CD4+ T cells from PBMCs cultured with HCoV-NL63 spike peptides, taken after COVID-19 vaccination. This chain uses TRBV4-1 with TRBJ2-2, with unresolved D. The CDR3 sequence: CASSRNSFTTHGELFF. The CDR3 DNA follows: TGCGCCAGCAGTCGAAACTCCTTCACGACCCACGGGGAGCTGTTTTTT.